Presented here are 23 T cell receptor beta chains from one specimen sequenced in a study of T-cell reconstitution after alpha-beta-depleted transplantation in children. Unique molecular identifiers featured in how the TCRbeta library was prepared. Each CDR3 protein is one row after TCRdb ran MiXCR on the PCR reads. The sample gives around 580,000 distinct CDR3 sequences, roughly a quarter of which show up once; under 45% is in the top ten. The sample here was PBMCs, taken before TCRalphabeta/CD19-depleted stem cell transplant. These receptors were taken from a boy in the first two years of life with Wiskott-Aldrich syndrome, due to receive a stem cell transplant.

This clonotype appeared a few times. The V gene is TRBV5-1, the J gene TRBJ2-7; D is perhaps TRBD1 or TRBD2 (5 bases each). Looked up from germline, CDR1 is SGHRS and CDR2 is YFSETQ. V was trimmed by 1 base and J by 5 bases, leaving 16 bases between them. The CDR3 runs 15 residues. The CDR3 protein is CASSLSAGSINEQYF. DNA for the CDR3: TGCGCCAGCAGCTTGTCGGCAGGGAGCATCAACGAGCAGTACTTC.

In this sample, this clonotype turned up a few times. The chain couples TRBV20-1 to TRBJ2-1; a weak D match, TRBD2 (5 bases). V gave up 6 bases and J gave up 7 bases, with 16 bases separating them. Germline V gives CDR1 DFQATT, CDR2 SNEGSKA (reference sequence). The CDR3 is made up of 13 amino acids. CDR3 sequence (DNA): TGCAGTGCCAACGCAGTAGCGAGTAATGAGCAGTTCTTC. Translation gives CSANAVASNEQFF.

This clonotype occurred a few times. As DNA, the CDR3 is TGTGCCAGCAGTCCCTCTCGGACTAGCATGCAGTTCTTC. This codes for CASSPSRTSMQFF. The chain has TRBV27 and TRBJ2-1; TRBD2 agrees at 8 bases. The V segment lost 5 bases and the J segment 12 bases; nucleotides outside the gene matches: 9. Germline-derived CDR1 and CDR2 are MNHEY and SMNVEV (reference sequence). This CDR3 comprises 13 residues.

This chain uses TRBV29-1 with TRBJ1-1; D is perhaps TRBD1 (6 bases). Trimming stripped 3 bases from V and 10 bases from J, with 15 bases between. Germline loops: CDR1 SQVTM, CDR2 ANQGSEA. The CDR3 length is 12 residues. The CDR3 loop is CSVEGGPYSAFF. The CDR3 DNA follows: TGCAGCGTTGAGGGGGGGCCCTACTCAGCTTTCTTT.

This clonotype was detected only a few times. This chain links TRBV15 with TRBJ2-1, with TRBD1 matching over 9 bases. Germline V CDR1 and CDR2: LNHNV, YYDKDF (reference sequence). Trimming at V came to 3 bases and at J to 9 bases, leaving 3 bases not matched to a gene. The CDR3 runs to 13 residues. CDR3 region: CATSRDRGREQFF. In DNA, the CDR3 is TGTGCCACCAGCAGGGACAGGGGCCGTGAGCAGTTCTTC.

The J gene is TRBJ2-1, the V gene TRBV5-1; D is unresolved. This CDR3 is 12 amino acids long. V dropped 4 bases and J dropped 9 bases, with 11 bases sitting between them. The germline gives CDR1 SGHRS, CDR2 YFSETQ. As DNA, the CDR3 is TGCGCCAGCAGCCCCGTAGCCGGTGAGCAGTTCTTC. Translated, it gives CASSPVAGEQFF.

V usage is TRBV2 and J usage is TRBJ2-7, with 10 bases that match TRBD1. The germline gives CDR1 SNHLY, CDR2 FYNNEI. The CDR3 length is 15 residues. With 5 bases clipped from V and 6 bases from J, the junction kept 10 bases outside the gene matches. The CDR3 nucleotides are TGTGCCAGCAGTACGGGACAGGGGTTCGCAGGCGAGCAGTACTTC. It translates to CASSTGQGFAGEQYF.

This clonotype has just a few counts. The chain's CDR3 is CSVRETGIAEAFF. In DNA, the CDR3 is TGCAGCGTACGGGAGACAGGGATCGCTGAAGCTTTCTTT. The chain combines TRBV29-1 with TRBJ1-1; TRBD1 matches 7 bases. Losses at the gene ends were 6 bases for V and 6 bases for J; bases not matched to a gene: 10. The CDR3 has 13 amino acids. Germline V gene data show CDR1 as SQVTM and CDR2 as ANQGSEA. Filled out from reference TRBV29-1 and TRBJ1-1, the complete variable domain reads SAVISQKPSRDICQRGTSLTIQCQVDSQVTMMFWYRQQPGQSLTLIATANQGSEATYESGFVIDKFPISRPNLTFSTLTVSNMSPEDSSIYLCSVRETGIAEAFFGQGTRLTVV.

This clonotype was counted only a few times. The rearrangement uses TRBV3-1 and TRBJ2-7; 10 bases map to TRBD2. The length of the CDR3 is 18 residues. Germline CDR1 reads LGHDT; CDR2 reads YNNKEL (reference sequence). After removal of 0 bases from V and 4 bases from J, the junction contained 12 bases not matched to a gene. CDR3 sequence reads: CASSQERLAGEKSYEQYF. The CDR3 coding sequence is TGTGCCAGCAGCCAAGAACGCCTAGCGGGAGAGAAAAGTTACGAGCAGTACTTC.

This clonotype appeared a few times. V and J are TRBV3-1 and TRBJ2-7, with TRBD2 matching over 7 bases. Germline-derived CDR1 and CDR2 are LGHDT and YNNKEL (reference sequence). The V segment lost 3 bases and the J segment 3 bases; nucleotides outside the gene matches: 8. The CDR3 length is 15 residues. CDR3 in DNA: TGTGCCAGCAGCCAGACTAGCCAACTTCTCTACGAGCAGTACTTC. As protein: CASSQTSQLLYEQYF.

The rearrangement joins TRBV20-1 to TRBJ1-5, with D maybe TRBD1 (6 bases). Germline V CDR1 and CDR2: DFQATT, SNEGSKA (reference sequence). V lost 1 base and J 5 bases, leaving 12 bases between the germline ends. The CDR3 has 14 residues. This chain's CDR3 is CSARGRTEDQPQHF. The CDR3 DNA is TGCAGTGCTAGAGGTAGGACAGAGGATCAGCCCCAGCATTTT.

The rearrangement joins TRBV5-1 to TRBJ2-3; 8 positions agree with TRBD1. Germline CDR1 SGHRS, CDR2 YFSETQ. The CDR3 contains 15 residues. V shed 0 bases, J shed 4 bases, and the junction held 4 bases outside the gene matches. CDR3 sequence reads: CASSLDTGGADTQYF. As DNA, the CDR3 is TGCGCCAGCAGCTTGGATACAGGGGGTGCAGATACGCAGTATTTT.

V gene TRBV24-1 combines with J gene TRBJ2-2; D unresolved. The CDR3 is 14 residues long. Germline lookup yields CDR1 KGHDR and CDR2 SFDVKD. V lost 6 bases and J lost 2, with 9 bases in between. The chain's CDR3 is CATSPSGNTGELFF. As DNA, the CDR3 is TGTGCCACCAGTCCCTCAGGCAACACCGGGGAGCTGTTTTTT.

As DNA, the CDR3 is TGCAGTGCCCTGGAGACCAGATACAATGAGCAGTTCTTC. Its translation: CSALETRYNEQFF. This sequence joins TRBV20-1 and TRBJ2-1; D is unresolved. The CDR3 is made up of 13 amino acids. Trimming shortened V by 6 bases and J by 4 bases, and 13 bases separated the two germline ends. The germline V gene encodes CDR1 DFQATT and CDR2 SNEGSKA (reference sequence).

This rearrangement joins TRBV10-2 to TRBJ2-1; 8 bases are a match to TRBD2. V lost 7 bases, J lost 0 bases, and 8 bases stayed unmatched. Germline V gene data show CDR1 as WSHSY and CDR2 as SAAADI. CDR3 size: 16 residues. The CDR3 loop is CASTLDTSGSYNEQFF. CDR3 coding DNA: TGCGCCAGCACTCTAGATACTAGCGGCTCCTACAATGAGCAGTTCTTC.

This clonotype was picked up a small number of times. The V and J genes are TRBV5-1 and TRBJ1-5, with unresolved D. The CDR3 consists of 14 residues. The V gene's germline CDR1 is SGHRS and CDR2 YFSETQ. V lost 0 bases, J lost 5 bases, and 9 bases lay in between. The CDR3 is CASSLGGPHQPQHF. The CDR3 nucleotides read TGCGCCAGCAGCTTGGGAGGGCCCCATCAGCCCCAGCATTTT.

This chain uses TRBV20-1 with TRBJ2-1; D possibly corresponds to TRBD1 (5 bases). This CDR3 spans 12 amino acids. The V and J ends lost 3 bases and 8 bases respectively, with 11 bases between them. Germline-derived CDR1 and CDR2 are DFQATT and SNEGSKA (reference sequence). CDR3 loop: CSARTVTDEQFF. The CDR3 DNA follows: TGCAGTGCTAGGACAGTGACCGATGAGCAGTTCTTC.

This clonotype was picked up a small number of times. This chain links TRBV7-6 with TRBJ2-7; D perhaps matches TRBD2 (6 bases). Trimming stripped 1 base from V and 1 base from J, with 8 bases between. The CDR3 runs 14 residues. Germline assignment: CDR1 SGHVS and CDR2 FNYEAQ. CDR3 sequence reads: CASSLDGLSYEQYF. The CDR3 nucleotides are TGTGCCAGCAGCTTAGACGGACTATCCTACGAGCAGTACTTC.

There are a few counts of this clonotype. This chain joins TRBV12-3 or TRBV12-4 and TRBJ2-5; D ambiguous. This CDR3 is 11 amino acids long. V lost 8 bases to trimming and J lost 5 bases, with 9 bases between them. CDR3 loop: CASRIAETQYF. CDR3 DNA sequence: TGTGCCAGCCGCATCGCCGAGACCCAGTACTTC.

The chain carries TRBV6-2 or TRBV6-3 and TRBJ2-7; 12 bases agree with TRBD1. This CDR3 has 13 amino acids. Germline trimming cut 9 bases from V and 5 bases from J; bases unmatched to any gene: 5. From germline, CDR1 is MNHEY and CDR2 SVGEGT. CDR3 sequence: CARPGQGADEQYF. CDR3 nucleotide sequence: TGTGCCAGGCCGGGACAGGGGGCAGACGAGCAGTACTTC.

The genes are TRBV6-5 and TRBJ2-7, with D perhaps matching TRBD1 (6 bases). Per the germline V gene, CDR1 is MNHEY and CDR2 is SVGAGI. The CDR3 covers 18 residues. Trimming stripped 0 bases from V and 6 bases from J, with 24 bases between. The CDR3 protein is CASSYSGPGADRKFEQYF. The CDR3 coding sequence is TGTGCCAGCAGTTACTCGGGTCCAGGAGCGGACAGAAAGTTCGAGCAGTACTTC.

This clonotype turned up a few times. This chain uses TRBV28 with TRBJ2-4, with D perhaps given as TRBD1 or TRBD2 (5 bases each). Trimming left V 3 bases short and J 5 bases short, with 14 bases between. Germline CDR1 reads MDHEN; CDR2 reads SYDVKM. The length of the CDR3 is 15 residues. For the CDR3, the DNA is TGTGCCAGCAGTTTTTCTCACCAGGGAGAAAACATTCAGTACTTC. It specifies CASSFSHQGENIQYF.

The sample holds a few counts of this clonotype. V gene TRBV5-1 combines with J gene TRBJ2-1, with 9 bases fitting TRBD2. With 7 bases clipped from V and 4 bases from J, the junction kept 12 bases outside the gene matches. The CDR3 length is 16 residues. CDR1 and CDR2 (germline): SGHRS, YFSETQ. This CDR3 reads CASATHLAGPYNEQFF. DNA of the CDR3: TGCGCCAGCGCTACACATCTAGCGGGACCTTACAATGAGCAGTTCTTC.